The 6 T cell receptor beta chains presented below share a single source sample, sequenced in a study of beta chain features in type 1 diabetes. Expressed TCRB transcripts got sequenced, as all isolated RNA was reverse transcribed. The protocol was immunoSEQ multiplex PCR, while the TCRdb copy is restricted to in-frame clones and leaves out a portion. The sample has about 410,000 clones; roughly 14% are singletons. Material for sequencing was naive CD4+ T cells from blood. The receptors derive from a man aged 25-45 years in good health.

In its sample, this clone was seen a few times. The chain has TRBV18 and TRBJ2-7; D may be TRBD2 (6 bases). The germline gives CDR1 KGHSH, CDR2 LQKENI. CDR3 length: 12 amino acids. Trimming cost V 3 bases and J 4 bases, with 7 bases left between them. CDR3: CASSPRGYEQYV. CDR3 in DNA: TGTGCCAGCTCACCCCGGGGGTACGAGCAGTACGTC.

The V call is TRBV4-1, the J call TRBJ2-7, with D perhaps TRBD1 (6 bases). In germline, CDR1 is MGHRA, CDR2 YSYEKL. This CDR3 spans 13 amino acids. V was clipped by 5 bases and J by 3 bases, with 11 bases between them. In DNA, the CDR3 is TGCGCCAGCAGCAAAAGGGACAACTACGAGCAGTACGTC. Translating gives CASSKRDNYEQYV.

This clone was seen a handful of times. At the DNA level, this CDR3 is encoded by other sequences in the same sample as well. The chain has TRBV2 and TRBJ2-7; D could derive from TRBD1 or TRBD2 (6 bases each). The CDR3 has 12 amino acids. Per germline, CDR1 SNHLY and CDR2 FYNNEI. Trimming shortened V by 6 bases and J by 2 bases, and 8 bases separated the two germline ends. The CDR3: CASRGGPYEQYF. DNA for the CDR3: TGTGCCAGCAGGGGGGGCCCCTACGAGCAGTACTTC.

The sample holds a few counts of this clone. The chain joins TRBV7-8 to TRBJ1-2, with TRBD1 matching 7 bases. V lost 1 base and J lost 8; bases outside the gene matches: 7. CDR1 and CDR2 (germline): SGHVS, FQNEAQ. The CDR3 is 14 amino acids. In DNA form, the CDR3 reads TGTGCCAGCAGCTTAGGGATGACAGGGCAAGGCTACACCTTC. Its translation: CASSLGMTGQGYTF.

DNA of the CDR3: TGTGCCAGCAGCGGGACAGGGAACGCTAATCAGCCCCAGCATTTT. This sequence encodes CASSGTGNANQPQHF. This chain joins TRBV2 and TRBJ1-5, with 9 bases fitting TRBD1. J gave up 4 bases and V 6 bases, and 7 bases lay outside the gene matches. Germline-derived CDR1 and CDR2 are SNHLY and FYNNEI. The CDR3 is 15 amino acids.

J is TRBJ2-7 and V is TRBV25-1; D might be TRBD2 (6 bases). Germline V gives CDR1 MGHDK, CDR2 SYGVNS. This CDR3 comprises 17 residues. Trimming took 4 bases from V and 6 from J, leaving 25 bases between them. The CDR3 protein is CASSGPAPRNGGLEQYF. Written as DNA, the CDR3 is TGTGCCAGCAGTGGGCCCGCCCCAAGAAACGGGGGACTCGAGCAGTACTTC.